The clone carrying this T cell receptor (beta chain) has a handful of counts. Trimming shortened V by 5 bases and J by 5 bases, and 24 bases separated the two germline ends. Per the germline V gene, CDR1 is MNHEY and CDR2 is SMNVEV (reference sequence). This CDR3 contains 17 residues. These data belong to a study of shared clonotypes between healthy human individuals. Data came from immunoSEQ multiplex PCR; TCRdb stores just in-frame clones and leaves some out. The profile shows around 720,000 clones, around 73% of them singletons. The sequenced sample was memory CD4+ T cells sorted from blood. Subset meaning: CD45RA-negative fraction. V and J are TRBV27 and TRBJ1-1; weak D call: TRBD1 (5 bases). This TCR was sampled from a woman aged 25 to 45 in good health. CDR3 DNA sequence: TGTGCCAGCAGTGGGACGAGGGCCTCTGGCGGCGCGACTGAAGCTTTCTTT. Its protein is CASSGTRASGGATEAFF.